This T cell receptor (beta chain) was sequenced for a study of blood T cells in healthy people across ages. For the study at large: Capture by template switching was about one barcoded beta molecule per two T cells. Overall study results and limits: The CMV status of each donor remained undetermined, and this could have confounded shifts in expanded clonotypes. As naive T cell percentage varied, TCR beta diversity correlated strongly with it.

Combining a sample-barcoded 5' primer with a J-beta primer mix, a second PCR ran for about 7 to 11 cycles. TCRdb re-called the 5' RACE reads through MiXCR, storing one row per CDR3 protein. The table includes about 1.6 million distinct CDR3 sequences, about 32% detected once. This clonotype was seen repeatedly, ten times or more. Its target is unknown. The V end lost 3 bases, the J end lost 9 bases, and 13 bases lay between the germline ends. CDR3 length: 13 residues. Germline V gives CDR1 SGHKS, CDR2 YYEKEE (reference sequence). The sample, about 9.7 milliliters of peripheral blood, was drawn from each donor.

The V gene is TRBV5-5, the J gene TRBJ2-1, with TRBD1 as a possible D gene (5 bases). Material for sequencing was blood. The source is a woman under 40 in good health. DNA of the CDR3: TGTGCCAGCAGCTGGGGCGTGGTCAGTGAGCAGTTCTTC. This sequence encodes CASSWGVVSEQFF.